Each of the 23 T cell receptor beta chains below was sequenced from the same sample in a study of cytomegalovirus exposure and HLA in healthy donors. Here immunoSEQ multiplex PCR was the method, and the copy in TCRdb shows in-frame clones only, minus some. The data show over 150,000 clones, about 90% seen once. Material: PBMCs. The receptors shown here come from a woman under 40 in good health and CMV-seronegative.

CDR3 bases: TGTGCCAGCAGCGACACGCAGGGTGGAACTGAAGCTTTCTTT. This sequence encodes CASSDTQGGTEAFF. The rearrangement links TRBV11-2 to TRBJ1-1; tentative D call: TRBD1 (5 bases). The germline CDR1 and CDR2 sequences are SGHAT and FQNNGV. Trimming pared 5 bases from V and 5 bases from J, leaving 15 bases between. The CDR3 totals 14 residues.

This chain joins TRBV9 and TRBJ1-3, with unresolved D. V lost 3 bases and J lost 0, with 7 bases in between. Germline V lookup: CDR1 SGDLS, CDR2 YYNGEE. The CDR3 has 14 amino acids. In DNA, the CDR3 is TGTGCCAGCAGCGCCCAAGTCTCTGGAAACACCATATATTTT. This encodes CASSAQVSGNTIYF.

The chain has TRBV11-2 and TRBJ1-5; D possibly corresponds to TRBD1 (6 bases). V was clipped by 2 bases and J by 3 bases, with 8 bases between them. Germline V gives CDR1 SGHAT, CDR2 FQNNGV. This CDR3 region has 14 residues. CDR3 sequence: CASSLTGNNQPQHF. The CDR3 DNA reads as TGTGCCAGCAGCTTAACAGGGAACAATCAGCCCCAGCATTTT.

This chain links TRBV7-2 with TRBJ1-2, with 7 bases fitting TRBD1. J gave up 2 bases and V 11 bases, and 11 bases lay outside the gene matches. Germline CDR1 is SGHTA and CDR2 is FQGNSA. The CDR3 is 14 residues long. This CDR3 is CAEGGTAPNYGYTF. Written as DNA, the CDR3 is TGTGCCGAGGGAGGGACAGCGCCCAACTATGGCTACACCTTC.

The chain combines TRBV28 with TRBJ2-1; 14 positions match TRBD2. The trim removed 6 bases at V and 5 bases at J, leaving 9 bases unmatched. The CDR3 runs to 17 residues. The germline gives CDR1 MDHEN, CDR2 SYDVKM. The CDR3 sequence is CASRGTSGSLRNNEQFF. The CDR3, as DNA: TGTGCCAGCAGAGGGACTAGCGGGAGCTTGAGAAACAATGAGCAGTTCTTC. Together with reference TRBV28 and TRBJ2-1, the CDR3 gives the full variable domain: DVKVTQSSRYLVKRTGEKVFLECVQDMDHENMFWYRQDPGLGLRLIYFSYDVKMKEKGDIPEGYSVSREKKERFSLILESASTNQTSMYLCASRGTSGSLRNNEQFFGPGTRLTVL.

The V call is TRBV4-3, the J call TRBJ2-7; D unclear. Germline V gene lookup returns CDR1 LGHNA and CDR2 YSLEER. V shed 0 bases and J shed 3 bases, with 15 bases lying between them. The CDR3 spans 16 residues. The CDR3 nucleotides are TGCGCCAGCAGCCAAGATCAGGTGGGCGCAATCTACGAGCAGTACTTC. This encodes CASSQDQVGAIYEQYF.

The V gene is TRBV7-3, the J gene TRBJ1-2, with TRBD1 matching over 8 bases. V lost 5 bases, J lost 4 bases, and 9 bases stayed unmatched. Germline values: CDR1 SGHTA, CDR2 FQGTGA. This CDR3 has 15 amino acids. Written as DNA, the CDR3 is TGTGCCAGCAGCCGGGGAGGAGACAGGGGCTATGGCTACACCTTC. Translating gives CASSRGGDRGYGYTF.

The V call is TRBV7-3, the J call TRBJ2-3, with 14 positions matching TRBD2. The CDR3 runs to 15 residues. V shed 3 bases, J shed 5 bases, and the junction held 1 base outside the gene matches. CDR1 is SGHTA and CDR2 is FQGTGA in the germline V gene. Written as DNA, the CDR3 is TGTGCCAGCAGCTTGACTAGCGGGAGGGGAGATACGCAGTATTTT. It codes for CASSLTSGRGDTQYF.

This clone was seen more than once but under ten times. The chain combines TRBV4-1 with TRBJ2-7, with 8 positions matching TRBD2. Germline CDR1 MGHRA, CDR2 YSYEKL. The CDR3 has 15 amino acids. The ends lost 3 bases at V and 3 bases at J; junction bases unmatched: 7. For the CDR3, the DNA is TGCGCCAGCAGCCATCAGGGACTAGTAGGCTACGAGCAGTACTTC. Amino acids: CASSHQGLVGYEQYF.

This chain uses TRBV5-4 with TRBJ2-3; 15 bases fit TRBD2. Trimming took 5 bases from V and 1 from J; bases not matched to a gene: 5. The CDR3 extends over 17 amino acids. The germline gives CDR1 SGHNT, CDR2 YYREEE (reference sequence). The DNA of the CDR3 is TGTGCCAGCAGTCCCGGGACTAGCGGGGGGCGCACAGATACGCAGTATTTT. Encoded protein: CASSPGTSGGRTDTQYF. Filled out from reference TRBV5-4 and TRBJ2-3, the complete variable domain reads ETGVTQSPTHLIKTRGQQVTLRCSSQSGHNTVSWYQQALGQGPQFIFQYYREEENGRGNFPPRFSGLQFPNYSSELNVNALELDDSALYLCASSPGTSGGRTDTQYFGPGTRLTVL.

This clone has more than one count but fewer than ten. The chain recombines TRBV16 with TRBJ2-7, with D possibly being TRBD1 or TRBD2 (5 bases each). Deletions cut 4 bases from V and 2 bases from J, with 12 bases between. Germline V gives CDR1 KGHSY, CDR2 FQNENV. The CDR3 extends over 14 amino acids. The DNA of the CDR3 is TGTGCCAGCAGCCGCTGGGACGGGACCTACGAGCAGTACTTC. This gives the protein CASSRWDGTYEQYF.

The rearrangement links TRBV4-3 to TRBJ1-2; 7 positions match TRBD1. V was clipped by 1 base and J by 4 bases; unmatched bases: 6. This CDR3 has 15 amino acids. The V gene's germline CDR1 is LGHNA and CDR2 YSLEER. The chain's CDR3 is CASSQGRQGFYGYTF. CDR3 DNA sequence: TGCGCCAGCAGCCAAGGGAGACAGGGCTTCTATGGCTACACCTTC.

This clone appeared once. V is TRBV11-2 and J is TRBJ2-7; TRBD1 aligns across 7 bases. The germline gives CDR1 SGHAT, CDR2 FQNNGV. The CDR3 spans 13 residues. J was trimmed by 6 bases and V by 5 bases; bases with no gene match: 7. The CDR3 DNA reads as TGTGCCAGCAGCCAAATAACAGGGGCCGAGCAGTACTTC. Translated, it gives CASSQITGAEQYF.

The DNA of the CDR3 is TGCGCCAGCAGCTTCCTAGCGGGAGGAGATGTGGATACGCAGTATTTT. Translating gives CASSFLAGGDVDTQYF. The gene calls are TRBV5-1 and TRBJ2-3; TRBD2 agrees at 11 bases. Germline V CDR1 and CDR2: SGHRS, YFSETQ. V lost 2 bases to trimming and J lost 6 bases; unmatched junction nucleotides: 8. The CDR3 loop spans 16 amino acids.

V and J are TRBV28 and TRBJ2-7; 7 bases match TRBD2. The CDR3 length is 16 residues. The V gene's germline CDR1 is MDHEN and CDR2 SYDVKM. Unmatched junction bases numbered 8, after V lost 0 bases and J lost 3 bases. DNA for the CDR3: TGTGCCAGCAGTTTATGGGCCCTAGCGGTCGGCTACGAGCAGTACTTC. It codes for CASSLWALAVGYEQYF.

In its sample, this clone was seen once. This chain joins TRBV5-1 and TRBJ2-1, with TRBD2 matching 7 bases. CDR3 length: 16 residues. Germline trimming cut 4 bases from V and 0 bases from J; bases unmatched to any gene: 7. Germline CDR1 SGHRS, CDR2 YFSETQ. The CDR3 DNA follows: TGCGCCAGCAGCCGAGGGAGGGGTGCCTCCTACAATGAGCAGTTCTTC. Protein: CASSRGRGASYNEQFF.

The chain employs TRBV4-2 and TRBJ1-4; a weak D match, TRBD1 (5 bases). Trimming took off 1 base at V and 4 bases at J, with 13 bases between the two ends. The CDR3 contains 16 residues. Germline V lookup: CDR1 LGHNA, CDR2 YNFKEQ. CDR3 in amino acids: CASSQGRGSVNEKLFF. The CDR3 DNA reads as TGTGCCAGCAGCCAAGGGCGGGGGTCGGTTAATGAAAAACTGTTTTTT.

This chain links TRBV19 with TRBJ1-1, with 10 nucleotides matching TRBD1. The germline gives CDR1 LNHDA, CDR2 SQIVND (reference sequence). V shed 1 base and J 6 bases; nucleotides not matched to a gene: 5. This CDR3 region has 15 residues. CDR3 region: CASSIGGTGAAEAFF. The DNA for the CDR3 is TGTGCCAGTAGTATAGGAGGGACAGGGGCCGCTGAAGCTTTCTTT.

The chain couples TRBV4-1 to TRBJ1-3; D is ambiguous. The V gene's germline CDR1 is MGHRA and CDR2 YSYEKL. There are 17 residues in the CDR3. V lost 0 bases, J lost 4 bases, and 16 bases lay in between. The CDR3 sequence: CASSQDSRERGGNTIYF. Here the CDR3 DNA reads TGCGCCAGCAGCCAAGATTCGAGGGAGAGAGGGGGAAACACCATATATTTT.

DNA of the CDR3: TGCAGCGTTGCGGAGGGGGTGTCTGATACGCAGTATTTT. Amino acids: CSVAEGVSDTQYF. The gene calls are TRBV29-1 and TRBJ2-3; D is tentatively TRBD1 or TRBD2 (6 bases each). CDR3 length: 13 amino acids. Trimming left V 4 bases short and J 6 bases short, with 14 bases between. Germline V gene sequence: CDR1 SQVTM, CDR2 ANQGSEA.

This sequence joins TRBV9 and TRBJ2-2; 7 positions agree with TRBD1. CDR1 and CDR2 (germline): SGDLS, YYNGEE. The CDR3 has 16 amino acids. V lost 0 bases to trimming and J lost 0 bases; unmatched junction nucleotides: 2. The CDR3 DNA reads TGTGCCAGCAGCGTAGGGGACAGATCGAACACCGGGGAGCTGTTTTTT. It codes for CASSVGDRSNTGELFF.

The rearrangement links TRBV5-1 to TRBJ2-1; 12 nucleotides match TRBD2. Germline lookup yields CDR1 SGHRS and CDR2 YFSETQ. The length of the CDR3 is 16 residues. The ends lost 3 bases at V and 8 bases at J; junction bases unmatched: 9. CDR3 sequence (DNA): TGCGCCAGCAGCTCACTGACTAGCGGGAGTGTAGATGAGCAGTTCTTC. Residues: CASSSLTSGSVDEQFF.

The chain recombines TRBV4-3 with TRBJ1-2, with a weak D call TRBD1 (5 bases). The CDR3 spans 17 residues. Deletions cut 0 bases from V and 0 bases from J, with 14 bases between. Germline V CDR1 and CDR2: LGHNA, YSLEER. The CDR3, as DNA: TGCGCCAGCAGCCAAGAGGCCGTAGGGGATTCTAACTATGGCTACACCTTC. It specifies CASSQEAVGDSNYGYTF.